Listed below are T cell receptor beta chains from one sample, sequenced in a study of blood T cell repertoires in COVID-19. Libraries were prepared by immunoSEQ multiplex PCR; TCRdb keeps only in-frame clonotypes and omits some of them. The sample consists of fewer than 250,000 clones, more than 75% of them appearing once. Sequencing was performed on peripheral blood. The receptors shown here come from a woman in her sixties with COVID-19, enrolled during active disease. Each CDR3 is given with its conserved first and last residue. D genes are given only for firm matches. Only some rows state a clone size, as once, few, many or a class for expanded clones.

j_call | v_call | d_call | clone_size | cdr3_aa | cdr3_nt
TRBJ1-1 | TRBV5-4 | TRBD1 | NA | CASSLAGGGNTEAFF | TGTGCCAGCAGCCTAGCAGGGGGAGGAAACACTGAAGCTTTCTTT
TRBJ2-7 | TRBV30 | TRBD1 | NA | CAWSVGTGPYEQYF | TGTGCCTGGAGTGTAGGGACAGGTCCCTACGAGCAGTACTTC
TRBJ1-2 | TRBV10-3 | TRBD1 | NA | CAISTDRGRVYYGYTF | TGTGCCATCAGTACGGACAGGGGGCGGGTATACTATGGCTACACCTTC
TRBJ2-3 | TRBV3-1/TRBV3-2 | NA | NA | CASSQELDTDTQYF | TGTGCCAGCAGCCAAGAGTTAGATACAGATACGCAGTATTTT
TRBJ1-4 | TRBV28 | TRBD1 | NA | CASGEQGPNEKLFF | TGTGCCAGCGGGGAACAGGGGCCTAATGAAAAACTGTTTTTT
TRBJ2-5 | TRBV4-2 | TRBD2 | NA | CASSQGPSGAQETQYF | TGTGCCAGCAGCCAAGGGCCTAGCGGGGCCCAAGAGACCCAGTACTTC
TRBJ1-1 | TRBV16 | TRBD1 | few | CASSQWQGQGTEAFF | TGTGCCAGCAGCCAATGGCAAGGACAGGGGACTGAAGCTTTCTTT
TRBJ2-1 | TRBV7-6 | TRBD2 | NA | CASSLARVAGVSYNEQFF | TGTGCCAGCAGCTTAGCGCGGGTAGCGGGAGTATCCTACAATGAGCAGTTCTTC
TRBJ2-5 | TRBV5-1 | TRBD2 | NA | CASSKTSVQETQYF | TGCGCCAGCAGTAAGACTAGCGTCCAAGAGACCCAGTACTTC
TRBJ1-1 | TRBV19 | TRBD1 | NA | CASRQGTHTEAFF | TGTGCCAGTAGACAGGGGACGCACACTGAAGCTTTCTTT
TRBJ2-1 | TRBV10-3 | NA | NA | CAISGVGGNEQFF | TGTGCCATCAGTGGAGTAGGGGGTAATGAGCAGTTCTTC
TRBJ1-6 | TRBV4-2 | TRBD1 | NA | CASSPTGVGVSPLHF | TGTGCCAGCAGCCCTACAGGGGTCGGAGTATCACCCCTCCACTTT
TRBJ2-1 | TRBV5-1 | NA | few | CASSLEDSVAQFF | TGCGCCAGCAGCTTAGAAGACAGTGTAGCGCAGTTCTTC
TRBJ1-4 | TRBV6-5 | TRBD1 | NA | CATLSDRRVEKLFF | TGTGCCACCCTATCGGACAGGAGAGTTGAAAAACTGTTTTTT
TRBJ1-4 | TRBV19 | NA | NA | CASSMGRLNEKLFF | TGTGCCAGTAGTATGGGCCGGCTTAATGAAAAACTGTTTTTT
TRBJ1-2 | TRBV3-1/TRBV3-2 | NA | NA | CASSQAGGDYGYTF | TGTGCCAGCAGCCAAGCCGGGGGTGACTATGGCTACACCTTC
TRBJ1-2 | TRBV6-6 | NA | NA | CASSYLAGNYGYTF | TGTGCCAGCAGTTACTTAGCAGGGAACTATGGCTACACCTTC